This entry lists 7 T cell receptor beta chains sequenced from one sample in a study of T cell responses to AZD1222 COVID-19 vaccine. The repertoire was sequenced with immunoSEQ multiplex PCR; TCRdb's copy has only in-frame clones and lacks some. The sample has more than 110,000 clones, about 86% seen once; the top ten hold about 3.5%. The sequencing used peripheral blood, collected on day 0 of AZD1222 vaccination. The receptor set was obtained from an adult in good health.

The CDR3 sequence is CASRQGRGQPQHF. CDR3 nucleotide sequence: TGTGCCAGCAGACAGGGACGAGGTCAGCCCCAGCATTTT. J is TRBJ1-5 and V is TRBV2; TRBD1 is a possible D gene (6 bases). Trimming removed 6 bases at V and 6 bases at J, with 12 bases between. Looked up from germline, CDR1 is SNHLY and CDR2 is FYNNEI. The CDR3 has 13 residues.

V and J are TRBV28 and TRBJ2-5; 9 nucleotides match TRBD1. The CDR3 length is 16 residues. The germline V gene encodes CDR1 MDHEN and CDR2 SYDVKM. J lost 4 bases, V lost 3 bases, and 9 bases had no gene match. CDR3 protein: CASSFSTGGKGETQYF. The CDR3 nucleotides read TGTGCCAGCAGTTTTTCGACAGGGGGGAAGGGAGAGACCCAGTACTTC.

V is TRBV6-4 and J is TRBJ2-2; TRBD1 might be the D (6 bases). The CDR3 is 13 residues long. Germline lookup yields CDR1 MRHNA and CDR2 SNTAGT. The V and J ends lost 5 bases and 3 bases respectively, with 7 bases between them. The CDR3 DNA reads TGTGCCAGCAGTCCAGGGGACACCGGGGAGCTGTTTTTT. Its protein product is CASSPGDTGELFF.

The chain uses TRBV10-3 and TRBJ2-1; TRBD2 matches at 7 bases. The CDR3 consists of 11 residues. Germline values: CDR1 ENHRY, CDR2 SYGVKD. Trimming cost V 5 bases and J 8 bases; bases outside gene matches: 0. The CDR3 loop reads CAISREDEQFF. In nucleotides, the CDR3 is TGTGCCATCAGTCGGGAGGATGAGCAGTTCTTC.

This chain uses TRBV19 with TRBJ2-5, with TRBD2 matching 9 bases. Looked up from germline, CDR1 is LNHDA and CDR2 is SQIVND (reference sequence). The CDR3 is 15 amino acids. Germline trimming cut 5 bases from V and 4 bases from J; bases unmatched to any gene: 8. The CDR3 bases are TGTGCCAGTAGTGTAGCGGGAGAGGAGGGAGAGACCCAGTACTTC. It yields the protein CASSVAGEEGETQYF.

The chain carries TRBV6-2 or TRBV6-3 and TRBJ1-3, with D possibly being TRBD1 (5 bases). This CDR3 contains 15 residues. V lost 5 bases to trimming and J lost 4 bases, with 15 bases between them. The V gene's germline CDR1 is MNHEY and CDR2 SVGEGT. The CDR3 loop is CASSPAGRAGNTIYF. The CDR3 DNA is TGTGCCAGCAGTCCCGCAGGGAGGGCGGGAAACACCATATATTTT.

In DNA form, the CDR3 reads TGTGCCAGCAGCTCCCTGACTAGCTTGGGGTACGAGCAGTACTTC. It translates to CASSSLTSLGYEQYF. This chain connects TRBV7-2 to TRBJ2-7, with TRBD2 matching over 7 bases. Trimming removed 4 bases from V and 4 bases from J; junction bases left unmatched: 10. The germline V gene has CDR1 SGHTA and CDR2 FQGNSA. The CDR3 runs 15 residues.